This entry concerns a single T cell receptor (beta chain). Its antigen is undetermined. Profiling relied on immunoSEQ multiplex PCR, and the TCRdb table lists in-frame clones only, not all of them. The sample gives 150,000 to 200,000 clones, 80% to 95% of which show up once; roughly 10% is in the top ten. The germline gives CDR1 ENHRY, CDR2 SYGVKD. CDR3 length: 14 amino acids. Deletions cut 7 bases from V and 2 bases from J, with 14 bases between. These data are taken from a study of T cell responses to AZD1222 COVID-19 vaccine. Study conclusions and caveats: Baseline seropositivity characterized only a handful of AZD1222 recipients. Spike as a whole was targeted by vaccine-associated CD4 TCRs, dominant at 160-218 and 743-854. Of spike-specific TCRs, nearly half reportedly target regions left unmutated in variants. Donors were mostly white British, more females; clonal diversity possibly underestimated.

This TCR was sampled from an adult in good health. The chain uses TRBV10-3 and TRBJ1-2; no definite D call. This material consisted of peripheral blood, taken on day 0 of AZD1222 vaccination. In DNA, the CDR3 is TGTGCCATCAAATCCACATTGTCCAACTATGGCTACACCTTC. Its protein is CAIKSTLSNYGYTF.